The rows below give T cell receptor beta chains drawn from one sample of a study of blood T cells in healthy people across ages. TCRdb re-derived calls from the 5' RACE reads in MiXCR, one entry per CDR3 protein. This table has over 1,500,000 distinct CDR3 sequences, about two fifths appearing once. The sequenced material came from blood. These receptors were taken from a human donor in good health. Both conserved end residues are part of each CDR3. A D gene is named only where the DNA matches it firmly. Where a row states a size, it is once, few, many or the class of an expanded clone; other rows omit it.

cdr3_aa: CASSVRGGSYNEQFF
cdr3_nt: TGTGCCAGCAGCGTACGGGGGGGTTCCTACAATGAGCAGTTCTTC
d_call: TRBD2
clone_size: -
j_call: TRBJ2-1
v_call: TRBV9

cdr3_aa: CSVEGWRGFDYGYTF
cdr3_nt: TGCAGCGTTGAGGGTTGGAGGGGGTTCGACTATGGCTACACCTTC
d_call: -
clone_size: -
j_call: TRBJ1-2
v_call: TRBV29-1

cdr3_aa: CASSQGDGGTTDTQYF
cdr3_nt: TGCGCCAGCAGCCAAGGGGACGGGGGGACAACAGATACGCAGTATTTT
d_call: -
clone_size: few
j_call: TRBJ2-3
v_call: TRBV4-1

cdr3_aa: CATSDSTGELTDTQYF
cdr3_nt: TGTGCCACCAGTGATTCGACAGGTGAGCTCACAGATACGCAGTATTTT
d_call: -
clone_size: -
j_call: TRBJ2-3
v_call: TRBV24-1

cdr3_aa: CAWSVVHYTEAFF
cdr3_nt: TGTGCCTGGAGTGTAGTCCACTACACTGAAGCTTTCTTT
d_call: -
clone_size: -
j_call: TRBJ1-1
v_call: TRBV30

cdr3_aa: CASSQEGLLPAYEQYF
cdr3_nt: TGTGCCAGCAGCCAAGAGGGACTCCTACCGGCCTACGAGCAGTACTTC
d_call: -
clone_size: -
j_call: TRBJ2-7
v_call: TRBV3-1

cdr3_aa: CAWSVEGRATEAFF
cdr3_nt: TGTGCCTGGAGTGTTGAGGGAAGGGCCACTGAAGCTTTCTTT
d_call: -
clone_size: -
j_call: TRBJ1-1
v_call: TRBV30

cdr3_aa: CASSWGPTYQPQHF
cdr3_nt: TGCGCCAGCAGCTGGGGGCCGACCTATCAGCCCCAGCATTTT
d_call: -
clone_size: few
j_call: TRBJ1-5
v_call: TRBV5-1

cdr3_aa: CASSQNTGTTKAYF
cdr3_nt: TGCGCCAGCAGCCAAAACACCGGGACTACGAAGGCGTATTTT
d_call: TRBD2
clone_size: -
j_call: TRBJ2-3
v_call: TRBV4-3

cdr3_aa: CASSYSNINYGCTF
cdr3_nt: TGTGCCAGCAGTTACTCCAACATCAACTATGGCTGCACCTTC
d_call: -
clone_size: -
j_call: TRBJ1-2
v_call: TRBV6-6

cdr3_aa: CASSVGSGLGYTF
cdr3_nt: TGTGCCAGCAGCGTAGGTTCAGGGCTGGGCTACACCTTC
d_call: -
clone_size: few
j_call: TRBJ1-2
v_call: TRBV9

cdr3_aa: CSVGLPPFSGANVLTF
cdr3_nt: TGCAGCGTTGGCCTCCCCCCCTTCTCTGGGGCCAATGTCCTGACTTTC
d_call: -
clone_size: few
j_call: TRBJ2-6
v_call: TRBV29-1

cdr3_aa: CASSVDRTGDSSYGYTF
cdr3_nt: TGTGCCAGCAGCGTAGATAGGACAGGGGATTCAAGCTATGGCTACACCTTC
d_call: TRBD1
clone_size: -
j_call: TRBJ1-2
v_call: TRBV9

cdr3_aa: CAISPGLAGQETQYF
cdr3_nt: TGTGCCATTTCCCCGGGACTAGCGGGGCAAGAGACCCAGTACTTC
d_call: TRBD2
clone_size: -
j_call: TRBJ2-5
v_call: TRBV10-3

cdr3_aa: CASARWGIQLNEQFF
cdr3_nt: TGTGCCAGCGCCCGATGGGGGATTCAACTGAATGAGCAGTTCTTC
d_call: -
clone_size: -
j_call: TRBJ2-1
v_call: TRBV2

cdr3_aa: CASSSVLDTQYF
cdr3_nt: TGTGCCAGCAGCTCAGTTTTGGATACGCAGTATTTT
d_call: -
clone_size: few
j_call: TRBJ2-3
v_call: TRBV7-2

cdr3_aa: CASSLPRTGGWSGYTF
cdr3_nt: TGTGCCAGCAGCTTACCCCGGACAGGGGGCTGGAGTGGCTACACCTTC
d_call: TRBD1
clone_size: -
j_call: TRBJ1-2
v_call: TRBV11-2

cdr3_aa: CASSPRGGGGGTDTQYF
cdr3_nt: TGTGCCAGCAGCCCCAGAGGGGGCGGGGGGGGCACAGATACGCAGTATTTT
d_call: TRBD2
clone_size: -
j_call: TRBJ2-3
v_call: TRBV11-2

cdr3_aa: CASSLMYGTGDQPQHF
cdr3_nt: TGTGCCAGCAGTTTAATGTATGGGACGGGAGATCAGCCCCAGCATTTT
d_call: -
clone_size: once
j_call: TRBJ1-5
v_call: TRBV28

cdr3_aa: CASSRDRAGTQYF
cdr3_nt: TGTGCCAGCAGCCGGGACAGGGCGGGTACGCAGTATTTT
d_call: TRBD1
clone_size: few
j_call: TRBJ2-3
v_call: TRBV7-2

cdr3_aa: CASSDSLQGGNEQFF
cdr3_nt: TGTGCCAGCAGCGATTCACTACAGGGGGGCAATGAGCAGTTCTTC
d_call: TRBD1
clone_size: -
j_call: TRBJ2-1
v_call: TRBV7-9

cdr3_aa: CASSAGHTYEQYF
cdr3_nt: TGTGCCAGCAGTGCCGGACATACCTACGAGCAGTACTTC
d_call: -
clone_size: -
j_call: TRBJ2-7
v_call: TRBV6-1

cdr3_aa: CSVDGHRIDNEQFF
cdr3_nt: TGCAGCGTTGACGGACACCGGATCGACAATGAGCAGTTCTTC
d_call: -
clone_size: -
j_call: TRBJ2-1
v_call: TRBV29-1

cdr3_aa: CASSWGLRYEQYF
cdr3_nt: TGTGCCAGCAGTTGGGGACTGCGGTACGAGCAGTACTTC
d_call: -
clone_size: -
j_call: TRBJ2-7
v_call: TRBV6-5

cdr3_aa: CASSLRQEETQYF
cdr3_nt: TGTGCCAGCAGCTTGAGACAGGAAGAGACCCAGTACTTC
d_call: -
clone_size: few
j_call: TRBJ2-5
v_call: TRBV5-6

cdr3_aa: CASSLGGTETLQPQHF
cdr3_nt: TGTGCCAGCAGTTTAGGGGGGACGGAGACCCTTCAGCCCCAGCATTTT
d_call: -
clone_size: few
j_call: TRBJ1-5
v_call: TRBV27

cdr3_aa: CASSPGTSGGHEQFF
cdr3_nt: TGTGCCAGCAGCCCCGGGACTAGCGGGGGACATGAGCAGTTCTTC
d_call: TRBD2
clone_size: few
j_call: TRBJ2-1
v_call: TRBV7-3

cdr3_aa: CASSLGSGGYSNQPQHF
cdr3_nt: TGTGCCAGCAGCTTAGGGTCAGGGGGCTATAGCAATCAGCCCCAGCATTTT
d_call: TRBD1
clone_size: -
j_call: TRBJ1-5
v_call: TRBV7-9

cdr3_aa: CASSLGTSGDYSKTQYF
cdr3_nt: TGTGCCAGCAGCCTCGGGACTAGCGGGGATTACAGCAAGACCCAGTACTTC
d_call: TRBD2
clone_size: -
j_call: TRBJ2-5
v_call: TRBV28